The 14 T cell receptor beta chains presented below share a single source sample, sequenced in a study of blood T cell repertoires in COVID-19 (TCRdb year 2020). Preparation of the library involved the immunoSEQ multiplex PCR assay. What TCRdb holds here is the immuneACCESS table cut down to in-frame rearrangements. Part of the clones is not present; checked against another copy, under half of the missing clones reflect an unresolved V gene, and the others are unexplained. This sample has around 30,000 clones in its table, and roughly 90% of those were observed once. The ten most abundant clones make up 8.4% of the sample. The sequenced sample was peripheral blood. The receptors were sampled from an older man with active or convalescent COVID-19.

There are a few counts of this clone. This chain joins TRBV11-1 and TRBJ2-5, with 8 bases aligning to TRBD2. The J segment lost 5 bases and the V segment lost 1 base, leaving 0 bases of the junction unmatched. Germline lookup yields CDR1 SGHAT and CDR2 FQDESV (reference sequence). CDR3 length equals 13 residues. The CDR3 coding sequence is TGTGCCAGCAGCTTAGGCGGGGGGGAGACCCAGTACTTC. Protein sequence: CASSLGGGETQYF.

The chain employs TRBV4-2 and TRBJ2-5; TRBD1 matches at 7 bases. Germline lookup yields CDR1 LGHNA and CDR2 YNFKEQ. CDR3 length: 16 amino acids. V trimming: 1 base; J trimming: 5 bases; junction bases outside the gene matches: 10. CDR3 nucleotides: TGTGCCAGCAGCCAAGGAAGGGGGCCGGACGATGAGACCCAGTACTTC. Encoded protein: CASSQGRGPDDETQYF.

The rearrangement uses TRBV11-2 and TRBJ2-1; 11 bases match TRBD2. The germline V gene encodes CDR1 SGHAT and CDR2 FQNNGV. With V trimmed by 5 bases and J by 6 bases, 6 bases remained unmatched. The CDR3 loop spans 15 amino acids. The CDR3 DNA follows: TGTGCCAGCAGCCCCACGGGACTAGCGGCCAATGAGCAGTTCTTC. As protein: CASSPTGLAANEQFF.

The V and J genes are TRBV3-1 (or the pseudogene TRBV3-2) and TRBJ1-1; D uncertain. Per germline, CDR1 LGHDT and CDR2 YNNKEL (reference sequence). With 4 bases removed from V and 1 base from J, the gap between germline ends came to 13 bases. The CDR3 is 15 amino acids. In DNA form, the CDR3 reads TGTGCCAGCAGCCCATATGGCAGTCCGAACACTGAAGCTTTCTTT. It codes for CASSPYGSPNTEAFF.

The CDR3 is CASSRDTGGNQPQHF. The CDR3 nucleotides read TGTGCCAGCAGTAGGGACACCGGGGGCAATCAGCCCCAGCATTTT. The chain carries TRBV6-6 and TRBJ1-5, with D possibly matching TRBD1 (6 bases). Trimming removed 5 bases from V and 2 bases from J, with 13 bases in between. The CDR3 loop spans 15 amino acids. The V gene's germline CDR1 is MNHNY and CDR2 SVGAGI (reference sequence).

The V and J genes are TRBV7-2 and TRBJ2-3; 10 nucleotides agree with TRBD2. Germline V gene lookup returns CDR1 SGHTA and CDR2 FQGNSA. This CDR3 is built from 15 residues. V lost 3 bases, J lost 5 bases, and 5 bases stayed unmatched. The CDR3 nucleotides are TGTGCCAGCAGCTTTAGGAGCGGGGGGGTAGATACGCAGTATTTT. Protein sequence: CASSFRSGGVDTQYF.

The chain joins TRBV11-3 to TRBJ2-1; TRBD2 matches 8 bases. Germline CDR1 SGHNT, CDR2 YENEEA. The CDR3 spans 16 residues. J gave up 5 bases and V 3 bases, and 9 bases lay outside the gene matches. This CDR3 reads CASSFGPGGQNNEQFF. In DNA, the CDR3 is TGTGCCAGCAGCTTCGGCCCGGGGGGGCAAAACAATGAGCAGTTCTTC.

CDR3 residues: CASSFLPSNTEAFF. CDR3 coding DNA: TGTGCCAGCAGTTTTCTACCTTCGAACACTGAAGCTTTCTTT. The V gene is TRBV27, the J gene TRBJ1-1; D not certain. V was trimmed by 3 bases and J by 1 base, leaving 9 bases between them. Germline loops: CDR1 MNHEY, CDR2 SMNVEV (reference sequence). This CDR3 spans 14 amino acids.

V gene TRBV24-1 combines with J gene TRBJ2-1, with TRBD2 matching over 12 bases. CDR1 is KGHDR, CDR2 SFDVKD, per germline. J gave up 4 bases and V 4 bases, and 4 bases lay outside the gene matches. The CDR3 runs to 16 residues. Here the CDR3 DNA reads TGTGCCACCAGTGAAGTGACTAGCGGGGGATACAATGAGCAGTTCTTC. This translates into CATSEVTSGGYNEQFF.

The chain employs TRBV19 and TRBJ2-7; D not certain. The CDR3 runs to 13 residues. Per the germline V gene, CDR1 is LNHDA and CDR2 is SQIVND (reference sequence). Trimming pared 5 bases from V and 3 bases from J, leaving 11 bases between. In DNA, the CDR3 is TGTGCCAGTAGTCCCGGGTCCCGCTACGAGCAGTACTTC. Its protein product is CASSPGSRYEQYF.

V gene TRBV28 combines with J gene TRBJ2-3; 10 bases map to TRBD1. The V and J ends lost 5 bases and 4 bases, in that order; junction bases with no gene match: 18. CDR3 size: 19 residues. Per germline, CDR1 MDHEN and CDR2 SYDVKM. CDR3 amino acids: CASSPLGVDRGLSSDTQYF. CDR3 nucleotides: TGTGCCAGCAGTCCCCTCGGGGTCGACAGGGGGCTTTCGTCAGATACGCAGTATTTT.

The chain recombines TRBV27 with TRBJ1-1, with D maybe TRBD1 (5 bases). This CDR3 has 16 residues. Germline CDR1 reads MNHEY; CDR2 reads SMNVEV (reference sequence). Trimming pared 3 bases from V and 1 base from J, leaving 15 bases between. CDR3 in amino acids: CASSLSGPPTNTEAFF. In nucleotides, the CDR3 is TGTGCCAGCAGTTTGTCAGGGCCTCCGACGAACACTGAAGCTTTCTTT.

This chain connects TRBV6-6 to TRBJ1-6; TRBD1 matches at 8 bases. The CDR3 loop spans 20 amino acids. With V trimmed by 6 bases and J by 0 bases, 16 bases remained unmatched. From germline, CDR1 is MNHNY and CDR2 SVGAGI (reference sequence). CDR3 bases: TGTGCCAGCAGCCGACGGACAGGGACTGGCAGAAGCTCCTATAATTCACCCCTCCACTTT. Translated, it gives CASSRRTGTGRSSYNSPLHF.

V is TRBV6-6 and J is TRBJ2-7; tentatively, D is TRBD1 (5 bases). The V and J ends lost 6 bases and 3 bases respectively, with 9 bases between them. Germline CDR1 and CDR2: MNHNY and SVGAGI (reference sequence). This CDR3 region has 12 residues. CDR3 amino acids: CASSPTGYEQYV. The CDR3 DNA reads TGTGCCAGCAGCCCAACAGGCTACGAGCAGTACGTC.